This paragraph reports one T cell receptor (beta chain). Its antigen is not identified. The data are from a study of cytomegalovirus exposure and HLA in healthy donors. Whole-study findings and limits: It is likely that the observed cluster of highly shared sequence variants was a sequencing artifact. Earlier analysis looked at TCR beta V segments, and most were productive about 90% or about 30% of the time. Later, an analysis found that common viral pathogens appeared to be linked with several of the most significant clusters.

The germline gives CDR1 KGHSH, CDR2 LQKENI. The CDR3 length is 14 residues. V lost 3 bases to trimming and J lost 4 bases, with 12 bases between them. It was with 60 Vbeta and 13 Jbeta primers that the PCR ran. Profiling relied on immunoSEQ multiplex PCR, and the TCRdb table lists in-frame clones only, not all of them. The data show around 170,000 clones, approximately 84% seen once. Healthy bone marrow donors made up the donors. The chain uses TRBV18 and TRBJ1-1; unclear D gene. Sequencing used PBMCs. The receptor comes from a woman aged 45-59 years in good health and CMV-seropositive. CDR3: CASSPRQEATEAFF. The CDR3 bases are TGTGCCAGCTCACCGCGCCAGGAGGCCACTGAAGCTTTCTTT.